The 19 T cell receptor beta chains presented below share a single source sample, sequenced in a study of post-analysis software for immune sequencing data (dated by TCRdb to about 2015). Overall study outcomes, separate from this receptor: Patients showed significantly higher frequencies than controls for five TRBV segments, among them TRBV5-6, TRBV5-1 and TRBV20-1.

The method was PCR. Sequencing instrument: Illumina HiSeq 2500. Unique molecular identifiers were incorporated into TCR beta cDNA libraries to reduce PCR and sequencing biases. Using fastp trimming at Q25 and MiXCR clonotype assembly, TCRdb reanalyzed the public sequencing data and kept in-frame beta chains. One record per CDR3 amino acid sequence lists the most common genes and DNA. This sample is represented by roughly 800,000 distinct CDR3 sequences; 53% of them were singletons. Approximately 4.3% of the sample lies in the top ten. These receptors are not linked to any known antigen. What was sequenced was blood. Receptor source: a girl aged 5 to 17 with multiple sclerosis.

The chain recombines TRBV10-3 with TRBJ2-1, with a tentative D call TRBD1 (6 bases). Germline V CDR1 and CDR2: ENHRY, SYGVKD. Trimming pared 11 bases from V and 5 bases from J, leaving 22 bases between. The length of the CDR3 is 15 residues. The CDR3 DNA sequence: TGTGCCCTCCCATGGACAGATGCATACCACAATGAGCAGTTCTTC. Translation gives CALPWTDAYHNEQFF.

This clonotype was recorded a few times. The V and J genes are TRBV7-9 and TRBJ2-3; D gene ambiguous. Germline V lookup: CDR1 SEHNR, CDR2 FQNEAQ (reference sequence). The germline V and J ends were trimmed by 2 bases and 3 bases, with 12 bases remaining between them. CDR3 size: 15 residues. This CDR3 is CASSLSGLETDTQYF. As DNA, the CDR3 is TGTGCCAGCAGCTTATCGGGTCTAGAAACAGATACGCAGTATTTT.

This clonotype has more than one count but fewer than ten. V gene TRBV29-1 combines with J gene TRBJ1-2, with D possibly matching TRBD1 (6 bases). The CDR3 has 11 residues. Germline V CDR1 and CDR2: SQVTM, ANQGSEA. V lost 7 bases and J lost 8, with 14 bases in between. The CDR3 DNA reads as TGCAGCGCCGGAGGGGGGCTAGGCTACACCTTC. Residues: CSAGGGLGYTF.

The chain combines TRBV28 with TRBJ2-7; 7 nucleotides align to TRBD2. The CDR3 is made up of 16 amino acids. Per germline, CDR1 MDHEN and CDR2 SYDVKM. The trim removed 5 bases at V and 3 bases at J, leaving 13 bases unmatched. DNA for the CDR3: TGTGCCAGCAGTACCCTCCGGGGGGTCGGATACTACGAGCAGTACTTC. It specifies CASSTLRGVGYYEQYF. The full variable domain, completed using reference TRBV28 and TRBJ2-7, is DVKVTQSSRYLVKRTGEKVFLECVQDMDHENMFWYRQDPGLGLRLIYFSYDVKMKEKGDIPEGYSVSREKKERFSLILESASTNQTSMYLCASSTLRGVGYYEQYFGPGTRLTVT.

The chain employs TRBV5-1 and TRBJ2-3; 9 bases align to TRBD1. CDR3 length equals 19 residues. V lost 4 bases, J lost 2 bases, and 17 bases stayed unmatched. Germline assignment: CDR1 SGHRS and CDR2 YFSETQ. CDR3 nucleotides: TGCGCCAGCAGCGCCGGACAGGGGCCCCAACTTTTTCTCACAGATACGCAGTATTTT. It translates to CASSAGQGPQLFLTDTQYF.

Notes on this clonotype: At one end the junction does not follow the germline gene, possibly because of a read error. The chain recombines TRBV3-1 with TRBJ1-1, with D perhaps TRBD1 (6 bases). This CDR3 has 16 amino acids. CDR1 is LGHDT, CDR2 YNNKEL, per germline (reference sequence). CDR3 nucleotide sequence: TGTGCTAGCAGCCAAGGGGGGACTTCCGGCGGCACTGAAGCTTTCTTT. Translating it yields CASSQGGTSGGTEAFF. The full variable domain, with the rest looked up from reference TRBV3-1 and TRBJ1-1, is DTAVSQTPKYLVTQMGNDKSIKCEQNLGHDTMYWYKQDSKKFLKIMFSYNNKELIINETVPNRFSPKSPDKAHLNLHINSLELGDSAVYFCASSQGGTSGGTEAFFGQGTRLTVV.

The sample holds a few counts of this clonotype. This chain links TRBV12-3 or TRBV12-4 with TRBJ1-4; D is undetermined. The CDR3 extends over 15 amino acids. V was clipped by 5 bases and J by 0 bases, with 10 bases between them. The CDR3: CASSTRQATNEKLFF. CDR3 coding DNA: TGTGCCAGCAGTACCCGACAAGCAACTAATGAAAAACTGTTTTTT.

The rearrangement uses TRBV7-9 and TRBJ2-1; 9 positions match TRBD2. The V gene end was trimmed by 3 bases and the J gene end by 2 bases; junction bases not matched to a gene: 5. This CDR3 has 16 residues. Germline V gene sequence: CDR1 SEHNR, CDR2 FQNEAQ (reference sequence). CDR3 protein: CASSFLAGPAYNEQFF. CDR3 nucleotide sequence: TGTGCCAGCAGCTTTCTAGCGGGGCCGGCCTACAATGAGCAGTTCTTC.

CDR3 sequence reads: CASRGNQPQHF. CDR3 DNA sequence: TGTGCCTCGAGGGGCAATCAGCCCCAGCATTTT. The chain recombines TRBV6-1 with TRBJ1-5; D unclear. Trimming removed 11 bases from V and 2 bases from J, with 7 bases in between. Germline CDR1 is MNHNS and CDR2 is SASEGT. CDR3 length equals 11 residues.

This clonotype was seen only a few times. The chain recombines TRBV6-5 with TRBJ2-5; possibly TRBD1 for D (6 bases). V lost 1 base to trimming and J lost 4 bases, with 19 bases between them. This CDR3 is built from 17 residues. The germline V gene encodes CDR1 MNHEY and CDR2 SVGAGI. This CDR3 reads CASSYYPTVGGLETQYF. The CDR3 region has the DNA TGTGCCAGCAGTTACTACCCTACAGTAGGGGGTCTAGAGACCCAGTACTTC.

This clonotype appeared once. The chain couples TRBV6-5 to TRBJ2-1, with 10 nucleotides matching TRBD1. The CDR3 sequence is 14 residues long. CDR1 is MNHEY and CDR2 is SVGAGI in the germline V gene. V lost 5 bases to trimming and J lost 8 bases; unmatched junction nucleotides: 6. The DNA for the CDR3 is TGTGCCAGCAGTGGACAGGGGGTAGTCTATGAGCAGTTCTTC. It translates to CASSGQGVVYEQFF.

This clonotype was seen a few times. The chain carries TRBV12-3 or TRBV12-4 and TRBJ2-3; TRBD2 matches 11 bases. After removal of 2 bases from V and 3 bases from J, the junction contained 10 bases not matched to a gene. The CDR3 is 18 amino acids. The chain's CDR3 is CASSLLAGGPFETDTQYF. The CDR3 nucleotides are TGTGCCAGCAGTTTATTAGCGGGAGGGCCTTTTGAAACAGATACGCAGTATTTT.

This clonotype was recorded a few times. J is TRBJ2-5 and V is TRBV20-1; tentative D call: TRBD1 (6 bases). The CDR3 contains 14 residues. In germline, CDR1 is DFQATT, CDR2 SNEGSKA (reference sequence). The ends were cut back, 5 bases at V and 7 bases at J, with 20 bases in the middle. The CDR3 sequence: CSAEQGYRGGTQYF. The DNA for the CDR3 is TGCAGTGCTGAACAGGGCTATCGAGGGGGGACCCAGTACTTC.

The chain combines TRBV5-5 with TRBJ2-7; D is unclear. The DNA end is a closer match to TRBJ2-5, so the J assignment may be wrong. Germline V gene lookup returns CDR1 SGHKS and CDR2 YYEKEE (reference sequence). CDR3 length: 17 residues. CDR3 loop: CASSLSASAADAETQYF. The CDR3 DNA reads TGTGCCAGCAGCTTGAGCGCTAGTGCCGCCGATGCAGAGACCCAGTACTTC.

The chain has TRBV7-2 and TRBJ2-1; D is uncertain. Germline V gene lookup returns CDR1 SGHTA and CDR2 FQGNSA. The CDR3 covers 14 residues. The V and J ends lost 5 bases and 3 bases respectively, with 11 bases between them. CDR3 sequence reads: CASSPAASYNEQFF. CDR3 DNA: TGTGCCAGCAGCCCGGCGGCCAGCTACAATGAGCAGTTCTTC.

This clonotype appeared once. The chain joins TRBV20-1 to TRBJ1-1; no reliable D call. V gave up 3 bases and J gave up 3 bases, with 8 bases separating them. Germline V gene lookup returns CDR1 DFQATT and CDR2 SNEGSKA (reference sequence). CDR3 size: 12 residues. The CDR3 region is CSARRQDTEAFF. The CDR3 coding sequence is TGCAGTGCTAGGCGTCAGGACACTGAAGCTTTCTTT.

This chain joins TRBV20-1 and TRBJ2-7; TRBD2 agrees at 8 bases. The germline CDR1 and CDR2 sequences are DFQATT and SNEGSKA (reference sequence). This CDR3 comprises 15 residues. V trimming: 6 bases; J trimming: 0 bases; junction bases outside the gene matches: 10. CDR3 DNA: TGCAGTGCCCATAGCGGGGCACAAAGCTCCTACGAGCAGTACTTC. Translation gives CSAHSGAQSSYEQYF.

The chain uses TRBV25-1 and TRBJ1-4; the D gene is possibly TRBD1 (6 bases). The CDR3 sequence is 15 residues long. CDR1 is MGHDK, CDR2 SYGVNS, per germline. Trimming removed 5 bases from V and 7 bases from J, with 17 bases in between. The CDR3 here is CASSSTTGGVEKLFF. CDR3 nucleotides: TGTGCCAGCAGTTCTACGACAGGCGGAGTTGAAAAACTGTTTTTT.

The rearrangement uses TRBV6-6 and TRBJ2-4, with D tentatively TRBD2 (6 bases). Matching the DNA end better, TRBJ2-5 makes the J call doubtful. CDR3 length equals 14 residues. From germline, CDR1 is MNHNY and CDR2 SVGAGI (reference sequence). The CDR3 DNA is TGTGCCAGCAGTTACGACCGGGGGAAAGAGACCCAGTACTTC. It is translated as CASSYDRGKETQYF.